This T cell receptor (beta chain) is from a study of cytomegalovirus exposure and HLA in healthy donors (dated 2017 in TCRdb). Looking at the study overall: An earlier analysis of roughly 630 of the donors reported roughly 270 Gb of sequence data and around 110 million unique TCR beta sequences from some 180 million T cells. Around 320 gigabases of sequencing data and roughly 90 million unique TCR sequences were included in an early release covering over 600 HLA-typed donors. Of the roughly 400 genotyped donors, 70% to 90% were placed in the genetic ancestry cluster associated with self-reported Caucasian donors. The study aimed to test whether signatures of past pathogen exposure could be identified by cataloging public T cell receptors. The study profiled the T cell repertoires of about 640 subjects by immunosequencing and related them to cytomegalovirus serostatus. Besides the first cohort of 666 subjects, a separate validation cohort made up of around 120 different subjects was used. The study combined high-throughput TCR immunosequencing, statistical association of individual TCRs with disease status, and machine learning to predict cytomegalovirus infection status. To study patterns of TCR occurrence, a later analysis re-analyzed previously published TCR beta repertoires from 666 donors and added high-resolution HLA genotyping. The later analysis used no new phenotypic data to find candidate immune exposures, relying instead on TCR beta sequences and their occurrence across donors. An earlier analysis of approximately 630 of the donors applied high-throughput TCR beta sequencing to assess whether each TCR beta V gene segment acted as functional or pseudogenic. Alongside the repertoire data, information on donor age, sex, ethnicity and CMV serostatus was compiled. A later genetic analysis took genome-wide SNP genotypes for about three fifths of the roughly 670 donors and used that subset as a discovery cohort. Every discovery cohort repertoire had been produced on one sequencing platform. HLA typing included class I and class II loci at four-digit resolution. The number of typed donors differed by locus: about 620-640 for A, B, C, DRB1 and DQB1; 500 to 550 for DQA1; 606 for DPA1; and about 470 for DPB1. Because of strong linkage in the cohort, five DR-DQ haplotypes were treated as single units for association and clustering. Among about 400 genotyped donors of the cohort, an average of around 250,000 unique TCR beta nucleotide sequences was sequenced per donor, of which 15% to 20% were non-productive.

A few counts support this clone. Its cognate antigen has yet to be identified. Base qualities are not provided; no much larger clone lies one nucleotide away. Study-wide conclusions, independent of this receptor: Strong co-occurrence of HLA alleles, especially DR and DQ, made assigning TCR associations to individual alleles difficult. According to the authors, the approach could potentially be generalized to other disease states and immunological phenotypes. Across donors, most TCR sequences were observed very rarely, whereas some public TCRs were present in many individuals. In the study, about 150 TCR beta chains were listed as associated with cytomegalovirus. In vitro tests confirmed that a few of the cytomegalovirus-associated TCR beta chains recognize cytomegalovirus antigens. An association between a missense DCLRE1C variant and V-gene and J-gene trimming of TCR beta chains was found in a later genetic analysis and replicated in an independent cohort. The earlier analysis of 587 of the donors excluded some 15 rarely observed V segments, including chromosome 9 orphons, because counts were too low. A later genetic analysis reported fewer N-insertions in productive TCRs among donors in an Asian-associated ancestry cluster than the roughly 670-donor mean. In this cohort, only TCR beta chains were sequenced, and detectable features were limited by the absence of alpha or paired-chain data. For the cohort, immune exposure information was limited to CMV serostatus. A later analysis reported that several top co-occurrence clusters appeared linked to parvovirus B19, influenza, CMV and Epstein-Barr virus. A later analysis found that HLA-associated TCR beta chains were more clonally expanded and had lower generation probabilities than equally common non-associated chains. A group of highly shared sequence variants was considered likely to be a technical artifact of the sequencing pipeline. According to a later analysis, most CMV-associated TCR beta chains appeared to be HLA-restricted, and the HLA associations seemed to be driven largely by CMV exposure. A further reported finding was that TCR beta sequences accurately predicted the HLA-A and HLA-B alleles for most subjects in the first cohort. The presence/absence analyses assumed that sequencing depth was roughly uniform across donors, and that assumption may not be true. Because the 87-base-pair reads could not distinguish some IMGT-functional V segments, including TRBV6-2 and TRBV6-3, those segments were excluded. Linkage disequilibrium might explain the correlated functional status among segregating V segments, but an unknown experimental factor could not be excluded. In a later analysis, TCR association rates were found to vary across HLA loci, with the most associated TCRs seen for DRB1 alleles and the fewest for HLA-C alleles. In an earlier analysis of about 600 of the donors, most TCR beta V segments appeared in productive rearrangements about 87% or about 30% of the time, broadly matching IMGT annotations. A later analysis associated roughly 17,000 TCR beta sequences with specific HLA alleles at a false discovery rate of 0.05. The classifier was reported to diagnose cytomegalovirus status with high specificity and sensitivity in both the original and validation cohorts. HLA typing was unavailable for some donors at each locus, so association tests used only the typed subset.

Taken from the germline V gene (reference sequence), the CDR1 and CDR2 loops are SGHNT and YYREEE. For this chain, trimming is 4 bases at the V end and 4 bases at the J end, and the number of junction bases without a gene match is 8. The CDR3 goes from the cysteine to the phenylalanine over 15 residues. Only CDR3 DNA remains: 45 bases, in frame from the first base. The protocol used for the library was the immunoSEQ multiplex PCR assay. A mixture of 60 forward primers for TCR Vbeta segments and 13 reverse primers for TCR Jbeta segments was used in the multiplex PCR. Amplification of the CDR3 region of rearranged TCR beta genes was performed with a multiplex PCR assay on genomic DNA. Amplified TCR beta libraries were sequenced as 87-base-pair reads on the Illumina HiSeq System. In the paper's pipeline: Across the 670 or so repertoires, a later analysis counted roughly 84 million unique TCR beta chains, 9.5 million to 12 million of which were shared by at least two donors. Raw reads were error-corrected and collapsed into unique sequences with a nearest-neighbor algorithm that merged closely related sequences to remove PCR and sequencing errors. To assign V, D and J gene segments, CDR3 sequences were aligned to IMGT reference sequences. For a sequence to be retained, a match of at least six nucleotides was required to both a V gene segment and a J gene segment. Rearrangements were called productive when the CDR3 lacked stop codons and stayed in frame with V and J; all others were non-productive. CDR3 was defined according to IMGT convention as the region running from the second conserved V-encoded cysteine to the conserved J-encoded phenylalanine. The earlier analysis of 587 of the donors excluded sequences that lacked an unambiguous match to a single V gene segment. In an earlier analysis of more than 500 of the donors, a V segment was called functional when productive rearrangements were above 56.7%, and segregating when the standard deviation between donors exceeded 5%. A statistical classification framework was built for diagnosing cytomegalovirus status from the catalog of TCR beta chain sequences. V and J gene assignment, in a later analysis, came from comparing TCR nucleotide sequences with IMGT/GENE-DB human TR gene sequences. A later analysis assigned CDR3 sequences and most-parsimonious VDJ recombination scenarios with the TCRdist pipeline. A later analysis defined each TCR beta chain by its CDR3 amino acid sequence plus V-gene family, and excluded reads lacking a unique V-gene family. A later analysis removed 592 highly shared, low-generation-probability nucleotide sequences to deal with suspected cross-contamination and a sequencing artifact. In a later analysis, a clonal expansion index was calculated for each public chain from normalized within-repertoire ranks of inferred template counts. A later analysis computed generation probabilities with a VDJ recombination model fitted to out-of-frame rearrangements, and checked the results against IGoR. A later analysis scored TCR-TCR, TCR-HLA and TCR-CMV co-occurrence with hypergeometric tests, applying a repertoire-size bias correction to TCR pairs. A later analysis estimated false discovery rates by permuting HLA or CMV assignments 20 times. In a later analysis, co-occurring TCRs were grouped using DBSCAN, and TCRdist sequence similarity was added for clustering within HLA-allele-positive subsets. Repertoires with fewer than 30,000 or more than 120,000 public chains were left out of co-occurrence clustering, as were five repertoires with anomalous nucleotide sharing. Here the immuneACCESS table is served through TCRdb, limited to in-frame sequences with V and J called. Missing clones are a known gap in these copies; in checked studies unresolved V genes cover under half, and the rest lacks a known reason. D and trimming were read from the DNA, whereas the V and J calls and clone size are those reported in that table. The sample yields 180,000 or so clones; roughly 10% were counted once. The biggest ten clones account for 1% to 1.5% of the sample.

The cohort was made up of around 720 healthy bone marrow donors. Cohort members were all nominally healthy when sampled, although unrecorded immune exposures were likely present. The donor tested CMV seropositive and was one of the 289 seropositive cohort members. Each donor provided a peripheral blood sample, and peripheral blood mononuclear cells were used for TCR beta sequencing. Genomic DNA was extracted from the blood cell samples with the Qiagen DNeasy Blood Extraction Kit. Material: PBMCs. Recombination joined TRBV5-4 with TRBJ2-3; TRBD1 lines up with 8 middle nucleotides. The sequence came from a woman aged 25 to 39 in good health and CMV-seropositive. The nucleotides read TGTGCCAGCAGCACCGGACAGGGTGGCCCAGATACGCAGTATTTT. It specifies CASSTGQGGPDTQYF.